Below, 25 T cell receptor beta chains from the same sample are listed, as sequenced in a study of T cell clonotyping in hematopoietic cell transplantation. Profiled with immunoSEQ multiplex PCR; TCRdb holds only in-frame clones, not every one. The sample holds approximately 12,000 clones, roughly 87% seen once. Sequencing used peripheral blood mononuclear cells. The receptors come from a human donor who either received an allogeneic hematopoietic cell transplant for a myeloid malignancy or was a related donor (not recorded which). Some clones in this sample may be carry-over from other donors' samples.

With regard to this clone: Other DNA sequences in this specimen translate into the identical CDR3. CDR3 in amino acids: CATSRRGGVGDYGYTF. CDR3 nucleotides: TGTGCCACCAGTAGACGGGGCGGGGTCGGCGACTATGGCTACACCTTC. The gene calls are TRBV15 and TRBJ1-2; possible D gene TRBD1, 5 bases. V dropped 6 bases and J dropped 3 bases, with 20 bases sitting between them. The CDR3 extends over 16 amino acids. Germline assignment: CDR1 LNHNV and CDR2 YYDKDF (reference sequence).

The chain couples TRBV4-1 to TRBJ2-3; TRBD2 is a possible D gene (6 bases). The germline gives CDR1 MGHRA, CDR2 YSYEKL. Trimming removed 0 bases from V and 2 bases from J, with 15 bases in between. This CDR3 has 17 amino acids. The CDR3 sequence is CASSQEDLGLITDTQYF. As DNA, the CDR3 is TGCGCCAGCAGCCAAGAGGACCTGGGACTCATCACAGATACGCAGTATTTT.

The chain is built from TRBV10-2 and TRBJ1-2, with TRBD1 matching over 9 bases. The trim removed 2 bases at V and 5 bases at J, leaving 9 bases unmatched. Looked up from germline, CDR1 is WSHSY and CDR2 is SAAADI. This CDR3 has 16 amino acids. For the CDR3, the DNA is TGCGCCAGCAGTGAGCTATTGGGACAGGGAATATATGGCTACACCTTC. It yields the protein CASSELLGQGIYGYTF.

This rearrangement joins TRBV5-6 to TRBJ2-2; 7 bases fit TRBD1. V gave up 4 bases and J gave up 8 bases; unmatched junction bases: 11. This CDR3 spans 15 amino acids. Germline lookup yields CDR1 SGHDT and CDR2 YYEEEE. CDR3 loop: CASSPGTALGGELFF. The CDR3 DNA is TGTGCCAGCAGCCCCGGGACAGCCTTAGGTGGGGAGCTGTTTTTT.

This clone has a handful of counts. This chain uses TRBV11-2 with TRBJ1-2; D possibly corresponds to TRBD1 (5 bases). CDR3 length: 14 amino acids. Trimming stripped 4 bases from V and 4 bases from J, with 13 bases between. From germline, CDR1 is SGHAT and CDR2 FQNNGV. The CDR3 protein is CASSSPQDPYGYTF. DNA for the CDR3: TGTGCCAGCAGCTCCCCACAGGACCCCTATGGCTACACCTTC.

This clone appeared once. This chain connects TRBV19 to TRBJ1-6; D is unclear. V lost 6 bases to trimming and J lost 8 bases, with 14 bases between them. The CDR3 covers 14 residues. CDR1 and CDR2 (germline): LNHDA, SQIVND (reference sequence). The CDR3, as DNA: TGTGCCAGTAGGGGGAATTTCTGGGATTCACCCCTCCACTTT. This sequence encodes CASRGNFWDSPLHF.

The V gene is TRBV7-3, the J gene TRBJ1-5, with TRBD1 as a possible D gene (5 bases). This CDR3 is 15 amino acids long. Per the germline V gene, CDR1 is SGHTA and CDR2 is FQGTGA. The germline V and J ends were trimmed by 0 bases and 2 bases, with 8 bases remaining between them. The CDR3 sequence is CASSLTGQGNQPQHF. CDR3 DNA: TGTGCCAGCAGCTTAACGGGGCAGGGCAATCAGCCCCAGCATTTT.

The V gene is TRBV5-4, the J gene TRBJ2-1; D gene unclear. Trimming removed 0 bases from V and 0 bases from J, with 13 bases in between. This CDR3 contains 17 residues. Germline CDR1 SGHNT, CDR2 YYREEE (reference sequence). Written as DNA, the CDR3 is TGTGCCAGCAGCTTGGCCGGCGTGGCAAGCTCCTACAATGAGCAGTTCTTC. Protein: CASSLAGVASSYNEQFF.

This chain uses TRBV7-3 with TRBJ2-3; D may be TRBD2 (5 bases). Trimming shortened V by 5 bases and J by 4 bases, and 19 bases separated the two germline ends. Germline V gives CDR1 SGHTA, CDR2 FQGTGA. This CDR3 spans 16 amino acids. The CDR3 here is CASSTGELGSADTQYF. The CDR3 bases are TGTGCCAGCAGCACCGGGGAATTGGGCTCCGCAGATACGCAGTATTTT. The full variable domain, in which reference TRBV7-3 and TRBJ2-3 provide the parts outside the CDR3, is GAGVSQTPSNKVTEKGKYVELRCDPISGHTALYWYRQSLGQGPEFLIYFQGTGAADDSGLPNDRFFAVRPEGSVSTLKIQRTERGDSAVYLCASSTGELGSADTQYFGPGTRLTVL.

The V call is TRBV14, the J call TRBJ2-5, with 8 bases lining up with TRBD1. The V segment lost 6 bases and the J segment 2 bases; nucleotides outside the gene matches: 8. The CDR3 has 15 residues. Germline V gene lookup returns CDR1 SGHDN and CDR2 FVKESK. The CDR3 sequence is CASRRAGGPQETQYF. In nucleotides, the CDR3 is TGTGCCAGCAGGAGGGCAGGGGGCCCACAAGAGACCCAGTACTTC.

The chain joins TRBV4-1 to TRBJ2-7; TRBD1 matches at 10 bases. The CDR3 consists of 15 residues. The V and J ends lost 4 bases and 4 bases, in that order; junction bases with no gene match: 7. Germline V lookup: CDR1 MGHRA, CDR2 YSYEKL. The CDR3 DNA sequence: TGCGCCAGCAGCCTGTGGGACAGGGGAGAATACGAGCAGTACTTC. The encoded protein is CASSLWDRGEYEQYF.

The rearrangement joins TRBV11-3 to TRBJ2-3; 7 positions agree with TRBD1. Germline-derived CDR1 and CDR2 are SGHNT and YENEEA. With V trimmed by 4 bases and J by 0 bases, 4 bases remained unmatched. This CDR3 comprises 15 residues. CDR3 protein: CASSWDSQSTDTQYF. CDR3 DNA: TGTGCCAGCAGCTGGGACAGCCAAAGCACAGATACGCAGTATTTT.

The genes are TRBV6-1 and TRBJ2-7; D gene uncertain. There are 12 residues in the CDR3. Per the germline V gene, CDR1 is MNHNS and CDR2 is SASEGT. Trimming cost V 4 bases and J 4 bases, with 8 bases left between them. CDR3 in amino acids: CASSAQRYEQYF. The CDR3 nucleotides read TGTGCCAGCAGTGCACAGCGTTACGAGCAGTACTTC.

DNA of the CDR3: TGCGCCAGCAGCTTGCCAGGCACAGATACGCAGTATTTT. It specifies CASSLPGTDTQYF. V is TRBV5-1 and J is TRBJ2-3; no clear D. Trimming removed 1 base at V and 1 base at J, with 4 bases between. The germline gives CDR1 SGHRS, CDR2 YFSETQ. The CDR3 extends over 13 amino acids. The full variable domain, in which reference TRBV5-1 and TRBJ2-3 provide the parts outside the CDR3, is KAGVTQTPRYLIKTRGQQVTLSCSPISGHRSVSWYQQTPGQGLQFLFEYFSETQRNKGNFPGRFSGRQFSNSRSEMNVSTLELGDSALYLCASSLPGTDTQYFGPGTRLTVL.

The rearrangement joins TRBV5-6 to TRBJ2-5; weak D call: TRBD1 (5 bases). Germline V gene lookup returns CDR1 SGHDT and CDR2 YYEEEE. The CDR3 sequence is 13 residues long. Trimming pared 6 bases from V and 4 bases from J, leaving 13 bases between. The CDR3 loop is CASIRGRGETQYF. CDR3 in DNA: TGTGCCAGCATAAGGGGAAGGGGAGAGACCCAGTACTTC.

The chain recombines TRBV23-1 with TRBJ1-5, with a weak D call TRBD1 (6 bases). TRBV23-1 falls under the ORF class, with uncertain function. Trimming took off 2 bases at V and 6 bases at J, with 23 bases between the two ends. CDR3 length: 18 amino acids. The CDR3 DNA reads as TGCGCCAGCAGTCAAAGGGCCCCGGGACAAGATGTTTGTCAGCCCCAGCATTTT. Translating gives CASSQRAPGQDVCQPQHF.

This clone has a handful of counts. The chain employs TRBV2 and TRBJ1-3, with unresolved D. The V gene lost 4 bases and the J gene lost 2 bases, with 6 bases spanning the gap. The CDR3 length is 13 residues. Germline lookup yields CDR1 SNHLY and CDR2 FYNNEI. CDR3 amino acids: CASSVSAGNTIYF. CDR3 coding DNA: TGTGCCAGCAGTGTGTCAGCTGGAAACACCATATATTTT.

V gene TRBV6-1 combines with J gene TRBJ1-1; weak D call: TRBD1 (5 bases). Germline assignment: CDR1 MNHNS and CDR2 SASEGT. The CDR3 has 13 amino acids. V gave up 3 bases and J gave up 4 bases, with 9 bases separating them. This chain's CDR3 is CASSEGVGTEAFF. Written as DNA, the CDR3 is TGTGCCAGCAGTGAGGGGGTGGGCACTGAAGCTTTCTTT.

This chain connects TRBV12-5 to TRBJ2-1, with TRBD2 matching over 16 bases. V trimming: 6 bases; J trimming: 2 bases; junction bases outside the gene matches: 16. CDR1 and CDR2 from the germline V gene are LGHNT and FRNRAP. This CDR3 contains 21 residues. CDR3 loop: CASGLTKPGLAGGRTYNEQFF. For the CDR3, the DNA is TGTGCTAGTGGCCTCACCAAACCGGGACTAGCGGGGGGGCGAACCTACAATGAGCAGTTCTTC.

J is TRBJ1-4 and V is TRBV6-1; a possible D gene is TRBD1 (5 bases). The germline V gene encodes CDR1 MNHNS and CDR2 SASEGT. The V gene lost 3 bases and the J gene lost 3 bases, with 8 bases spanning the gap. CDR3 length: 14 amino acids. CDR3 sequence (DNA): TGTGCCAGCAGTGAGCGGGGCTCTAATGAAAAACTGTTTTTT. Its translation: CASSERGSNEKLFF.

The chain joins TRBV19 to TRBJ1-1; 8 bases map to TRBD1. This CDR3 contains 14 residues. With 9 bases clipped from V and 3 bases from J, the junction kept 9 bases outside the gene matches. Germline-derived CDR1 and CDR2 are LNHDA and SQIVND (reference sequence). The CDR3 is CASGTGGSYTEAFF. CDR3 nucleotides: TGTGCCAGCGGCACAGGGGGAAGTTACACTGAAGCTTTCTTT.

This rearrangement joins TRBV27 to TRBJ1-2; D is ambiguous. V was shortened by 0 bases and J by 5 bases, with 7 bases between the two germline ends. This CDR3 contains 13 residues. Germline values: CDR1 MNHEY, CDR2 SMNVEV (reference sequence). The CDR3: CASSLSSTYGYTF. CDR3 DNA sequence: TGTGCCAGCAGTTTATCATCGACTTATGGCTACACCTTC.

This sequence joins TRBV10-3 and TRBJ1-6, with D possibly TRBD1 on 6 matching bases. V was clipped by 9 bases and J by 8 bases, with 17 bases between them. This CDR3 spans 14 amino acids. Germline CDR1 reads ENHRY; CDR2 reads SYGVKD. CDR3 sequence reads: CAIQGGGGYSPLHF. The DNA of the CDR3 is TGTGCCATACAGGGCGGCGGGGGCTATTCACCCCTCCACTTT.

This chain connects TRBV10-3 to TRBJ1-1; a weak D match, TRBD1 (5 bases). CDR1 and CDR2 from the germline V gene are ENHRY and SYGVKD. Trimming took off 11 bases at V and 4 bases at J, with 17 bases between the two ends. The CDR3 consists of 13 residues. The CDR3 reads CAVGTVASTEAFF. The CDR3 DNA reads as TGTGCCGTGGGGACCGTGGCGTCCACTGAAGCTTTCTTT.

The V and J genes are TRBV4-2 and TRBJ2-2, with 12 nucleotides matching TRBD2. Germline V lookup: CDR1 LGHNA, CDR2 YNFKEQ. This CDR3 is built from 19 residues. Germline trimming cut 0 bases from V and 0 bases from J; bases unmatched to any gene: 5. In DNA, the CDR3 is TGTGCCAGCAGCCAAGAGTTCTGGACTAGCGGGACGAACACCGGGGAGCTGTTTTTT. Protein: CASSQEFWTSGTNTGELFF.